The 12 T cell receptor beta chains given below trace back to one sample, sequenced in a study of CD8 T cells in ankylosing spondylitis. TCRdb recomputed calls from the 5' RACE reads with MiXCR, one row per CDR3 protein. The sample lists about 230,000 distinct CDR3 sequences; 7.5% to 9.5% were seen once. Material for sequencing was blood, either unsorted or a sorted T cell fraction (not recorded which). Receptor source: a female donor with ankylosing spondylitis or in good health (not recorded which).

This clonotype was observed many times. J is TRBJ1-4 and V is TRBV7-2; no definite D call. V was cut by 1 base and J by 4 bases, with 10 bases left in between. Germline CDR1 is SGHTA and CDR2 is FQGNSA. There are 15 residues in the CDR3. For the CDR3, the DNA is TGTGCCAGCAGCTTAGAGAGGGTTCTTAATGAAAAACTGTTTTTT. Translation: CASSLERVLNEKLFF.

This clonotype was counted many times. This chain joins TRBV10-3 and TRBJ2-7, with D possibly TRBD2 on 5 matching bases. The V gene's germline CDR1 is ENHRY and CDR2 SYGVKD. The CDR3 extends over 17 amino acids. With 3 bases removed from V and 3 bases from J, the gap between germline ends came to 21 bases. CDR3 region: CAISDPAASSTHYEQYF. DNA for the CDR3: TGTGCCATCAGTGACCCAGCGGCCTCGTCAACTCACTACGAGCAGTACTTC.

The chain couples TRBV7-2 to TRBJ2-5; 9 positions agree with TRBD2. The germline CDR1 and CDR2 sequences are SGHTA and FQGNSA. J was trimmed by 4 bases and V by 2 bases; bases with no gene match: 5. The CDR3 sequence is 15 residues long. The CDR3 loop is CASSLLGLAGETQYF. DNA of the CDR3: TGTGCCAGCAGCTTACTGGGACTAGCCGGAGAGACCCAGTACTTC.

Ten or more counts support this clonotype. The chain has TRBV20-1 and TRBJ1-2; D is unresolved. Trimming pared 5 bases from V and 3 bases from J, leaving 4 bases between. The V gene's germline CDR1 is DFQATT and CDR2 SNEGSKA (reference sequence). CDR3 size: 10 residues. The CDR3 nucleotides read TGCAGTGCTCTACACTATGGCTACACCTTC. It is translated as CSALHYGYTF.

This clonotype was seen many times. DNA for the CDR3: TGCAGTGCTAGAGATCATCTTAGCGGGAGGGGAACCTACAATGAGCAGTTCTTC. As protein: CSARDHLSGRGTYNEQFF. V usage is TRBV20-1 and J usage is TRBJ2-1, with TRBD2 identical over 11 bases. This CDR3 is 18 amino acids long. The germline CDR1 and CDR2 sequences are DFQATT and SNEGSKA (reference sequence). The J segment lost 2 bases and the V segment lost 0 bases, leaving 9 bases of the junction unmatched.

This clonotype has ten or more counts. This rearrangement joins TRBV10-3 to TRBJ2-7; TRBD1 or TRBD2 may be the D gene (5 bases each). The CDR3 is 13 residues long. Germline CDR1 is ENHRY and CDR2 is SYGVKD. V lost 10 bases, J lost 2 bases, and 15 bases lay in between. CDR3 sequence: CATLGTATYEQYF. CDR3 nucleotide sequence: TGTGCCACCCTAGGGACGGCTACCTACGAGCAGTACTTC.

This clonotype has a count of ten or more. The chain carries TRBV9 and TRBJ1-2; D gene ambiguous. CDR3 length: 13 amino acids. V lost 4 bases, J lost 8 bases, and 15 bases lay in between. Per germline, CDR1 SGDLS and CDR2 YYNGEE. This chain's CDR3 is CASSTTEEGGYTF. DNA for the CDR3: TGTGCCAGCAGCACAACGGAAGAGGGAGGCTACACCTTC.

This clonotype was found many times. The CDR3 coding sequence is TGTGCCAGCAGCCCGCGGGAGGGTCTCAATGAGCAGTTCTTC. Protein: CASSPREGLNEQFF. This chain connects TRBV7-7 to TRBJ2-1; 9 bases match TRBD2. Germline CDR1 is SSHAT and CDR2 is FNYEAQ (reference sequence). V lost 5 bases and J lost 6; bases outside the gene matches: 5. There are 14 residues in the CDR3.

This clonotype has ten or more counts. The chain combines TRBV4-1 with TRBJ2-1, with a tentative D call TRBD2 (6 bases). The V gene lost 4 bases and the J gene lost 0 bases, with 22 bases spanning the gap. The CDR3 covers 19 residues. CDR1 MGHRA and CDR2 YSYEKL come from the germline V gene. Written as DNA, the CDR3 is TGCGCCAGCAGCCTAGGGGCAGCGGGCCCCGGGGGCTCCTACAATGAGCAGTTCTTC. Protein sequence: CASSLGAAGPGGSYNEQFF.

This clonotype was seen ten or more times. The rearrangement uses TRBV29-1 and TRBJ2-3; TRBD1 agrees at 7 bases. J lost 0 bases, V lost 7 bases, and 7 bases had no gene match. CDR1 and CDR2 from the germline V gene are SQVTM and ANQGSEA. The CDR3 runs to 14 residues. The CDR3 region has the DNA TGCAGCGCCCTCCGACAGGGAAGCACAGATACGCAGTATTTT. Its translation is CSALRQGSTDTQYF.

The table lists this clonotype with many counts. The chain joins TRBV11-2 to TRBJ2-1; 14 bases are shared with TRBD2. The CDR3 is made up of 15 amino acids. Trimming took 7 bases from V and 4 from J; bases not matched to a gene: 3. CDR1 is SGHAT and CDR2 is FQNNGV in the germline V gene. CDR3 DNA: TGTGCCAGCACCAGGACTAGCGGGGGGTACAATGAGCAGTTCTTC. It codes for CASTRTSGGYNEQFF.

At least ten counts were recorded for this clonotype. J is TRBJ2-7 and V is TRBV7-2, with TRBD1 identical over 9 bases. The CDR3 is made up of 16 amino acids. Per germline, CDR1 SGHTA and CDR2 FQGNSA. The ends lost 4 bases at V and 1 base at J; junction bases unmatched: 8. The CDR3 is CASSSRQGGSSYEQYF. In nucleotides, the CDR3 is TGTGCCAGCAGCTCTCGACAGGGGGGAAGTTCCTACGAGCAGTACTTC.